Here is one TCR beta chain with its context. Its target is unknown. Different DNA sequences within this sample yield the same CDR3. The PCR contained 60 Vbeta and 13 Jbeta primers. As handled by the study authors: An analysis that came later counted 80 million or so unique TCR beta chains, some 11 million shared. The protocol was immunoSEQ multiplex PCR, while the TCRdb copy is restricted to in-frame clones and leaves out a portion. That table is the source of V, J and clone size, and D and trimming were worked out from the DNA. This repertoire shows around 110,000 clones, 81% found once; its top ten account for 3% to 4%. The record originates from a study of cytomegalovirus exposure and HLA in healthy donors. Broader study findings: A later analysis reportedly identified an Asian-associated ancestry cluster as carrying fewer N-insertions than the approximately 710-donor mean. In a later analysis, common viral pathogens appeared linked to several of the most significant clusters.

The CDR3 length is 12 residues. V was shortened by 0 bases and J by 6 bases, with 3 bases between the two germline ends. Germline assignment: CDR1 SEHNR and CDR2 FQNEAQ (reference sequence). This TCR derives from a woman between 25 and 40 years old in good health and CMV-seronegative. This chain uses TRBV7-9 with TRBJ1-5, with D hard to call. The material sequenced was PBMCs. The CDR3 is CASSLAGQPQHF. The CDR3 DNA follows: TGTGCCAGCAGCTTAGCCGGTCAGCCCCAGCATTTT.